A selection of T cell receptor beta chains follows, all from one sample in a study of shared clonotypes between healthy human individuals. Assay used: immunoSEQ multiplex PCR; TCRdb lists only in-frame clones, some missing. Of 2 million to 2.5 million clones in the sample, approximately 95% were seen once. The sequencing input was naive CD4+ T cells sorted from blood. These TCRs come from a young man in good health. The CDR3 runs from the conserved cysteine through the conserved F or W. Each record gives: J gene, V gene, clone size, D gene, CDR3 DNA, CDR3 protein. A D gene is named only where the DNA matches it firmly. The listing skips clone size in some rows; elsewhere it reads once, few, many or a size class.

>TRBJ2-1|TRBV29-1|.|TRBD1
TGCAGCGTTGATCGGGCAGGGGGCGCCTACAATGAGCAGTTCTTC
CSVDRAGGAYNEQFF
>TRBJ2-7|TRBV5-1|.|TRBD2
TGCGCCAGCAGCCCCAGGACTAGCGGCTACTCCTACGAGCAGTACTTC
CASSPRTSGYSYEQYF
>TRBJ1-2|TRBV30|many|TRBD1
TGTGCCTGGAGTGTGGCCCCGGGACAGGGGGCTTTCACCTTC
CAWSVAPGQGAFTF
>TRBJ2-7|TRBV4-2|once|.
TGTGCCAGCAGCCAAGTTTCTAGCTCCTCCTCCTACGAGCAGTACTTC
CASSQVSSSSSYEQYF
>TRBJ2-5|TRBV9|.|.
TGTGCCAGCAGCCCCCACAGGGCTCAAGAGACCCAGTACTTC
CASSPHRAQETQYF
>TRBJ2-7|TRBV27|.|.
TGTGCCAGCAGTGGAGAAGGGCAGACCGTCGGGGAGCAGTACTTC
CASSGEGQTVGEQYF
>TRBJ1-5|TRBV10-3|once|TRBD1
TGTGCCATCAGTGAGACCGACAGGGAAAATCAGCCCCAGCATTTT
CAISETDRENQPQHF
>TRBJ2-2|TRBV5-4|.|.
TGTGCCAGCAGCCAAGACGCCACAGGGCCCGGGGAGCTGTTTTTT
CASSQDATGPGELFF
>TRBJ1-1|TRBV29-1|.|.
TGCAGCGTTCTGGGCACGGCGAACACTGAAGCTTTCTTT
CSVLGTANTEAFF
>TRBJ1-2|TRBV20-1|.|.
TGCAGTGCTCTTAGTAGGGGCTACACCTTC
CSALSRGYTF
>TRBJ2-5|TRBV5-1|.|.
TGCGCCAGCAGCTCTGTAGGGTTATCTCAAGAGACCCAGTACTTC
CASSSVGLSQETQYF
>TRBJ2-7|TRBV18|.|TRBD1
TGTGCCAGCTCACTCGGGACAGGTCCCTACGAGCAGTACTTC
CASSLGTGPYEQYF
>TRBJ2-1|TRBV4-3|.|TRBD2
TGCGCCAGCAGCCAGGACCCGGGACTAGCGGGACGGAATGAGCAGTTCTTC
CASSQDPGLAGRNEQFF
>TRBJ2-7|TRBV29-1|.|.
TGCAGCGTTGAAGGGGGCGGAGAGCAGTACTTC
CSVEGGGEQYF
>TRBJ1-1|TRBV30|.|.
TGTGCCTGGAATAGGGCAGCGAACACTGAAGCTTTCTTT
CAWNRAANTEAFF
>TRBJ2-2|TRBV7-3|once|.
TGTGCCAGCAGCTTAACGACTGATTTGAACACCGGGGAGCTGTTTTTT
CASSLTTDLNTGELFF
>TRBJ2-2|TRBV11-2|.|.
TGTGCCAGCACCCCGCGGAGCGACACCGGGGAGCTGTTTTTT
CASTPRSDTGELFF
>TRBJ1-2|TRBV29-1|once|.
TGCAGCGTTGGAGTTGCGGGCGTACCTATTAACTATGGCTACACCTTC
CSVGVAGVPINYGYTF
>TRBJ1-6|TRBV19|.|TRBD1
TGTGCCAGTAAAGGTTACAGGGGAAAAGGTTCACCCCTCCACTTT
CASKGYRGKGSPLHF
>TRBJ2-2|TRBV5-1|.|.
TGCGCCAGCAGCTTGATTGGGCCCGGGGAGCTGTTTTTT
CASSLIGPGELFF
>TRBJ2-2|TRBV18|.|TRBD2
TGTGCCAGCTCACCACGGGGGGGAGTGAACACCGGGGAGCTGTTTTTT
CASSPRGGVNTGELFF
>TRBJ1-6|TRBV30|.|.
TGTGCCTGGAGTACGGGGAGCAATTCACCCCTCCACTTT
CAWSTGSNSPLHF
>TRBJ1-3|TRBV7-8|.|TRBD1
TGTGCCAGCAGCGTAGGGACAGCCGGAAACACCATATATTTT
CASSVGTAGNTIYF
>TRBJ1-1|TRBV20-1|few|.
TGCAGTGCTAACCCGGAGGGGGCTTTCTTT
CSANPEGAFF
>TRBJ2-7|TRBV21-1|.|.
TGTGCCAGCACCTACAGGGATTTCGAGCAGTACTTC
CASTYRDFEQYF
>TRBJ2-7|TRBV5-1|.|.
TGCGCCAGCAGCTTGGATCCGGGGGCTTACTACGAGCAGTACTTC
CASSLDPGAYYEQYF
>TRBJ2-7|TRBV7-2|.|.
TGTGCCAGCAGCTTAGGAGGTACCGTGCACTCCTACGAGCAGTACTTC
CASSLGGTVHSYEQYF
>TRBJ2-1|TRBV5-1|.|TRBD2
TGCGCCAGCAGCTTCCCTAGCGGGAGCAACAATGAGCAGTTCTTC
CASSFPSGSNNEQFF
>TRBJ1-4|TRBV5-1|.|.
TGCGCCAGCAGCTTTCTCAGGGGAGGTGAAAAACTGTTTTTT
CASSFLRGGEKLFF
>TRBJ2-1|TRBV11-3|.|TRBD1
TGTGCCAGCAGCTCACAGGGGATAGAGCAGTTCTTC
CASSSQGIEQFF
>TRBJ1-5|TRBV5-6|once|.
TGTGCCAGCAGCTTGGCGGGGGGAGGCCAGCCCCAGCATTTT
CASSLAGGGQPQHF
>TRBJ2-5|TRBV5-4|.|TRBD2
TGTGCCAGCAGCAAGGGACTAGCGGGGGGAGAAGAGACCCAGTACTTC
CASSKGLAGGEETQYF
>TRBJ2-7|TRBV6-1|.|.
TGTGCCAGCAGTGAGAGGCGGCTGAGGGAGCAGTACTTC
CASSERRLREQYF
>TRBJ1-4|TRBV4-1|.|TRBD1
TGCGCCAGCAGCCAAACCGGGACAGGGAGTGGAGTTGAAAAACTGTTTTTT
CASSQTGTGSGVEKLFF
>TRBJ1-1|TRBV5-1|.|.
TGCGCCAGCAGCTCGAGCATGAACACTGAAGCTTTCTTT
CASSSSMNTEAFF
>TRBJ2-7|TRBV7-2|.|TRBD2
TGTGCCAGCAGCAAAAGCGGGAGCTCCTACGAGCAGTACTTC
CASSKSGSSYEQYF
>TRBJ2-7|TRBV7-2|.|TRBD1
TGTGCCAGCAGCTTGCCCTTGACAGGGAACTCCTACGAGCAGTACTTC
CASSLPLTGNSYEQYF
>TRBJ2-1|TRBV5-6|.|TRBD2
TGTGCCAGCAGCCTTCTAGCGGGGGTCGAGCAGTTCTTC
CASSLLAGVEQFF
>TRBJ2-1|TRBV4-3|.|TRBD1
TGCGCCAGCAGCCAAGACAGGGGGAGCGATGAGCAGTTCTTC
CASSQDRGSDEQFF
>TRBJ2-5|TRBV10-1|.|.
TGCGCCAGCAGCCACCGGGAGCCAGAAAAAGAGACCCAGTACTTC
CASSHREPEKETQYF
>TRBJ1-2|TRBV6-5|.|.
TGTGCCAGCAGTTACTCAACGGGGCATGGCTACACCTTC
CASSYSTGHGYTF
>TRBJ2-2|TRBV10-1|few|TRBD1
TGCGCCAGCAGAGCAACAGGGGAGAGCGGGGAGCTGTTTTTT
CASRATGESGELFF
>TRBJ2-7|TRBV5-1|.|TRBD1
TGCGCCAGCAGCCCCGACAGGGGACGTGAGCAGTACTTC
CASSPDRGREQYF
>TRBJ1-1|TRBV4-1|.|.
TGCGCCAGCAGCCAAGAGCACACTGAAGCTTTCTTT
CASSQEHTEAFF
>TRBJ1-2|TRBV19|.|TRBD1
TGTGCCAGTAGTACTCCGGGACAGGGTCTATTCTACACCTTC
CASSTPGQGLFYTF
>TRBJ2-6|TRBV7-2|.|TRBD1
TGTGCCAGCAGCTTAGGGGTGCCGGGACAGAGGGCCAACGTCCTGACTTTC
CASSLGVPGQRANVLTF
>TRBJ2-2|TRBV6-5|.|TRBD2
TGTGCCAGCACCAAGACTAGCGGGAGCACCGGGGAGCTGTTTTTT
CASTKTSGSTGELFF
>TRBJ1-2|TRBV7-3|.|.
TGTGCCAGCAGCTCCCTTGGGGGGGCTGATGGCTACACCTTC
CASSSLGGADGYTF
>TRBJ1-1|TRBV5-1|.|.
TGCGCCAGCAGCTTCCGGGGAAGTGAAGCTTTCTTT
CASSFRGSEAFF
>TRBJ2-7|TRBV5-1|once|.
TGCGCCAGCAGCCTTGGCGGAACAGGGTCCTCCTACGAGCAGTACTTC
CASSLGGTGSSYEQYF
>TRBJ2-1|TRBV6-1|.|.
TGTGCCAGCAGTCCTCAGGGGATCGCGCAGTTCTTC
CASSPQGIAQFF
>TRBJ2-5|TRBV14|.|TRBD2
TGTGCCAGCAGACTGACCGGGACTAGACAAGAGACCCAGTACTTC
CASRLTGTRQETQYF
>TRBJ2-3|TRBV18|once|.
TGTGCCAGCTCACCCACGGGGCAGGGAGCAGATACGCAGTATTTT
CASSPTGQGADTQYF